These 4 T cell receptor beta chains originate from one sample sequenced in a study of blood T cells in healthy people across ages. PCR was performed a second time for about 6 to 11 cycles using a sample-barcoded 5' primer and a J-beta primer mix. TCRdb reprocessed the 5' RACE reads with MiXCR, giving one entry per CDR3 protein. The sample consists of around 790,000 distinct CDR3 sequences, around 43% of them appearing once. The sequenced sample consisted of blood. These receptors were collected from a man in his 60s in good health.

This clonotype was observed a few times. The chain has TRBV4-1 and TRBJ1-6; TRBD1 might be the D (6 bases). The CDR3 length is 17 residues. V was shortened by 0 bases and J by 10 bases, with 19 bases between the two germline ends. Germline loops: CDR1 MGHRA, CDR2 YSYEKL. CDR3 nucleotides: TGCGCCAGCAGCCAAGATCGGGCCAAGGGACAAAAATCACCCCTCCACTTT. It translates to CASSQDRAKGQKSPLHF.

The rearrangement joins TRBV19 to TRBJ1-1; D call uncertain. V lost 3 bases, J lost 6 bases, and 14 bases lay in between. CDR3 length equals 14 residues. Germline V CDR1 and CDR2: LNHDA, SQIVND (reference sequence). The CDR3 sequence is CASSIWSSGSEAFF. Written as DNA, the CDR3 is TGTGCCAGTAGTATCTGGTCGAGTGGATCTGAAGCTTTCTTT.

The rearrangement joins TRBV5-1 to TRBJ2-6; D is unclear. V lost 2 bases, J lost 2 bases, and 5 bases lay in between. Per the germline V gene, CDR1 is SGHRS and CDR2 is YFSETQ. This CDR3 region has 14 residues. The CDR3 here is CASSFTPGANVLTF. The DNA of the CDR3 is TGCGCCAGCAGCTTCACCCCTGGGGCCAACGTCCTGACTTTC.

Of note for this clonotype: A much bigger clone sits one base away, suggesting this may be a read error. J is TRBJ2-7 and V is TRBV4-1; possibly TRBD1 or TRBD2 for D (5 bases each). The better agreement between TRBJ2-5 and the DNA end casts doubt on the J call. Germline values: CDR1 MGHRA, CDR2 YSYEKL. There are 12 residues in the CDR3. The CDR3 DNA reads as TGCGCCAGCAGGGGGGTACGGGAGACCCAGTACTTC. It yields the protein CASRGVRETQYF.